The 9 T cell receptor beta chains in this list originate from one sample, sequenced in a study of blood T cell repertoires in COVID-19. Produced via immunoSEQ multiplex PCR; TCRdb's table is partial and in-frame only. There are fewer than 200,000 clones in the sample; 88% occur only once, and 9% to 10% lies in the top ten. Sequenced sample: PBMCs or T cells enriched from blood (not recorded which). All receptors derive from a woman younger than 30 who had recovered from COVID-19.

This clone showed up just a few times. CDR3 bases: TGTGCCATCAACCTCGGACAGGGAACTGAAGCTTTCTTT. As protein: CAINLGQGTEAFF. The chain combines TRBV10-3 with TRBJ1-1; 8 bases match TRBD1. Germline V gene sequence: CDR1 ENHRY, CDR2 SYGVKD. J lost 5 bases, V lost 7 bases, and 6 bases had no gene match. The CDR3 sequence is 13 residues long.

The chain joins TRBV4-1 to TRBJ1-4; 7 nucleotides line up with TRBD1. There are 17 residues in the CDR3. V trimming: 0 bases; J trimming: 2 bases; junction bases outside the gene matches: 6. From germline, CDR1 is MGHRA and CDR2 YSYEKL. The CDR3 DNA reads TGCGCCAGCAGCCAAGATACGAGGGGACAGACTAATGAAAAACTGTTTTTT. This codes for CASSQDTRGQTNEKLFF.

The chain has TRBV3-1 (or the pseudogene TRBV3-2) and TRBJ2-1; D is uncertain. The CDR3 is 15 amino acids. Germline assignment: CDR1 LGHDT and CDR2 YNNKEL (reference sequence). Trimming took 0 bases from V and 7 from J, leaving 13 bases between them. CDR3 in amino acids: CASSQDFELKNEQFF. CDR3 nucleotides: TGTGCCAGCAGCCAAGATTTCGAGCTGAAAAATGAGCAGTTCTTC.

As DNA, the CDR3 is TGCAGTGCTCACGGTCAGCCCCAGCATTTT. Translating gives CSAHGQPQHF. This rearrangement joins TRBV20-1 to TRBJ1-5; no reliable D call. CDR1 and CDR2 from the germline V gene are DFQATT and SNEGSKA (reference sequence). V shed 5 bases and J shed 6 bases, with 5 bases lying between them. The CDR3 consists of 10 residues.

The chain joins TRBV28 to TRBJ1-1; TRBD1 is a possible D gene (5 bases). Deletions cut 5 bases from V and 0 bases from J, with 10 bases between. The CDR3 runs 14 residues. The germline gives CDR1 MDHEN, CDR2 SYDVKM. CDR3 residues: CASSPTVMNTEAFF. In DNA form, the CDR3 reads TGTGCCAGCAGTCCGACAGTGATGAACACTGAAGCTTTCTTT.

V and J are TRBV28 and TRBJ1-3; TRBD1 is a possible D gene (5 bases). Between the trimmed V and J ends, which lost 3 bases and 0 bases, there was a span of 12 bases. This CDR3 spans 16 amino acids. From germline, CDR1 is MDHEN and CDR2 SYDVKM. The CDR3 bases are TGTGCCAGCAGTTTCCTAAGCGGGGGCTCTGGAAACACCATATATTTT. It is translated as CASSFLSGGSGNTIYF.

This chain links TRBV28 with TRBJ1-4; TRBD1 might be the D (5 bases). V lost 6 bases and J 8 bases, leaving 16 bases between the germline ends. Germline assignment: CDR1 MDHEN and CDR2 SYDVKM. The CDR3 length is 14 residues. This CDR3 is CASSPGVVSEKLFF. The CDR3 nucleotides read TGTGCCAGCAGCCCGGGGGTGGTAAGCGAAAAACTGTTTTTT.

The genes are TRBV18 and TRBJ1-3, with 7 bases that match TRBD1. CDR1 KGHSH and CDR2 LQKENI come from the germline V gene. After removal of 5 bases from V and 1 base from J, the junction contained 2 bases not matched to a gene. This CDR3 has 14 amino acids. This CDR3 reads CASSAGGSGNTIYF. The CDR3 nucleotides are TGTGCCAGCTCAGCAGGGGGATCTGGAAACACCATATATTTT.

The chain is built from TRBV28 and TRBJ2-1, with D maybe TRBD1 (6 bases). The germline CDR1 and CDR2 sequences are MDHEN and SYDVKM. The CDR3 runs to 13 residues. The ends were cut back, 6 bases at V and 5 bases at J, with 11 bases in the middle. The CDR3: CASRGHMNNEQFF. The CDR3 region has the DNA TGTGCCAGCAGGGGACACATGAACAATGAGCAGTTCTTC.